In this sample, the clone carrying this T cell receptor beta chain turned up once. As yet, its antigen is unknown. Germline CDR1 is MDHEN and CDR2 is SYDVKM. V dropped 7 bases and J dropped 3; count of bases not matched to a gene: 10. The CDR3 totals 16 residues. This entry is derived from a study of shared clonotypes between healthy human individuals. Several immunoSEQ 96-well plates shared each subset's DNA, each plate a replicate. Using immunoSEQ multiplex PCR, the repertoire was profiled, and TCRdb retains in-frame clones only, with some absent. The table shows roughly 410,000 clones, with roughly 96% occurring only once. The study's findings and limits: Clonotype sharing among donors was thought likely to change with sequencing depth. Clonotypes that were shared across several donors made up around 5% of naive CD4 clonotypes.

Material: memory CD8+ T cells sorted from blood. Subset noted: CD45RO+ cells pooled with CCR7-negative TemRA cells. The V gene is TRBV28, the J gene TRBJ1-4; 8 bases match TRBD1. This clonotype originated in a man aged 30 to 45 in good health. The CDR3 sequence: CASNPPTGGANEKLFF. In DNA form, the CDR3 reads TGTGCCAGCAACCCCCCAACAGGGGGTGCTAATGAAAAACTGTTTTTT.